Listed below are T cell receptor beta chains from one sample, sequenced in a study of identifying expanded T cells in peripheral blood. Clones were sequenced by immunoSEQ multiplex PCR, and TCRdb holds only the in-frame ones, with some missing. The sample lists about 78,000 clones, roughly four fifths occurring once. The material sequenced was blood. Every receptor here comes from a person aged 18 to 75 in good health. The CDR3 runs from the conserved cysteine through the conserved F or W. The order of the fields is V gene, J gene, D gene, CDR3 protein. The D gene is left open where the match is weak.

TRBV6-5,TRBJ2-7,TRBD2,CASSYSYRQGGYEQYF
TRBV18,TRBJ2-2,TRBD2,CASSPEGIAGGSTGELFF
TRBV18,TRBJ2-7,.,CASSPQGDSYEQYF
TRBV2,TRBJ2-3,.,CASRTNPSTDTQYF
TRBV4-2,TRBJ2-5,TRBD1,CASSPPGQDGGLKETQYF
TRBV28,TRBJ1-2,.,CASTSDIPNDGYTF
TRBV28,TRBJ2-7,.,CASSLIGEQYF
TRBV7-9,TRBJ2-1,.,CASSFGSGKNEQFF
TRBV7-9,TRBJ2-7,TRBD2,CASSSSGRGEQYF
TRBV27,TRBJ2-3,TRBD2,CASSFGRGTSRATDTQYF